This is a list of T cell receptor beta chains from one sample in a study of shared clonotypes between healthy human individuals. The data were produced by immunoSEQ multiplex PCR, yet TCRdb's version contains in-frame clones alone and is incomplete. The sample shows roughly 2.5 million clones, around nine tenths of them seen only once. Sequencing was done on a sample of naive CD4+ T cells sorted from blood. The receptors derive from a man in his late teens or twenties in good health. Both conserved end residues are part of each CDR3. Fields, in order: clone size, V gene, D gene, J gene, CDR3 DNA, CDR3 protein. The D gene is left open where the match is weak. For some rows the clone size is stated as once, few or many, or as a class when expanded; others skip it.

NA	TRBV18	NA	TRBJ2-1	TGTGCCAGCTCACCATCGACGGGGGTGGGTGAGCAGTTCTTC	CASSPSTGVGEQFF
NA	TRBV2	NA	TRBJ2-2	TGTGCCAGCAGTGAAGCGTCGCAGCCCAGTCTTCGGCGGTCGGTCACCGGGGAGCTGTTTTTT	CASSEASQPSLRRSVTGELFF
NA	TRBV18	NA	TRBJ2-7	TGTGCCAGCTCACCCGTAGCGGTAACCTACGAGCAGTACTTC	CASSPVAVTYEQYF
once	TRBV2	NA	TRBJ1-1	TGTGCCAGCAGCACTAGTCCCGGGAGCACTGAAGCTTTCTTT	CASSTSPGSTEAFF
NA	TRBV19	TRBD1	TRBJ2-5	TGTGCCAGTAATGACAGGGGTGAGGCGGAGACCCAGTACTTC	CASNDRGEAETQYF
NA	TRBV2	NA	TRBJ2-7	TGTGCCAGCACCCGAGCTGGGGACACCTACGAGCAGTACTTC	CASTRAGDTYEQYF
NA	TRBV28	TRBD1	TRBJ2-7	TGTGCCAGCAGGCTTGGACAGGGGGATTACGAGCAGTACTTC	CASRLGQGDYEQYF
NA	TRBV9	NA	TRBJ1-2	TGTGCCAGCAGCCAGGACCTCGAGCGCTATGGCTACACCTTC	CASSQDLERYGYTF
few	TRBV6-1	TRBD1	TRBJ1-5	TGTGCCAGCTACTGGGACAGAGTGGGCAATCAGCCCCAGCATTTT	CASYWDRVGNQPQHF
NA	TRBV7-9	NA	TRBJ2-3	TGTGCCAGCAGCTTAGGAGGAATTGCAGATACGCAGTATTTT	CASSLGGIADTQYF
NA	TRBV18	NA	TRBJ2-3	TGTGCCAGCTCACCACTTTCCATAGATACGCAGTATTTT	CASSPLSIDTQYF
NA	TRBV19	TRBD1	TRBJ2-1	TGTGCCAGTAGTTTCCGGGACAGCTCCTACAATGAGCAGTTCTTC	CASSFRDSSYNEQFF
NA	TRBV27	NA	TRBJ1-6	TGTGCCAGCAGGGACTCTTATAATTCACCCCTCCACTTT	CASRDSYNSPLHF
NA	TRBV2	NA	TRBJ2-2	TGTGCCAGCAGTGAAAGGCATCCGAACACCGGGGAGCTGTTTTTT	CASSERHPNTGELFF
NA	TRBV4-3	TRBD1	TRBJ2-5	TGCGCCAGCAGCCAAGAGGCAGGGGGAGAGACCCAGTACTTC	CASSQEAGGETQYF
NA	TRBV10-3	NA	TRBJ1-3	TGTGCCATCAGTGAGTCGACCCCCTGGCAGCTCTCTGGAAACACCATATATTTT	CAISESTPWQLSGNTIYF
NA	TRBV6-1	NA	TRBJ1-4	TGTGCCAGCAGGACGTCATCCGAACTGTTTTTT	CASRTSSELFF
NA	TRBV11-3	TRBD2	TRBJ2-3	TGTGCCAGCAGCTTCGGGGCGGCGGGGGTGAGCACAGATACGCAGTATTTT	CASSFGAAGVSTDTQYF
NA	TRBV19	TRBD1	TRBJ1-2	TGTGCCAGTAGTCCCCGGACAGGTGAACTCTATGGCTACACCTTC	CASSPRTGELYGYTF
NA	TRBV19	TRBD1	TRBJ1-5	TGTGCCAGTAGTATAGGGGGACAGGGCAGGGGTCAGCCCCAGCATTTT	CASSIGGQGRGQPQHF
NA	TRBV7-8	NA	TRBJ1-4	TGTGCCAGCAGCTTGGACGGGGCAACTAATGAAAAACTGTTTTTT	CASSLDGATNEKLFF
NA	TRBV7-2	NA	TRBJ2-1	TGTGCCAGCAGCGTCACTAGGGTTGGGAATGAGCAGTTCTTC	CASSVTRVGNEQFF
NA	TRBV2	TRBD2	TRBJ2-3	TGTGCCAGCAGGGCCCGACTAGCAGGAACAGATACGCAGTATTTT	CASRARLAGTDTQYF
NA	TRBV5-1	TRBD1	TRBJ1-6	TGCGCCAGCAGCTTGTTCGAGACAGGGGTAAATTCACCCCTCCACTTT	CASSLFETGVNSPLHF
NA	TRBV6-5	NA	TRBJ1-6	TGTGCCAGCAGTTACTCTTACCGGGTGAATTCACCCCTCCACTTT	CASSYSYRVNSPLHF
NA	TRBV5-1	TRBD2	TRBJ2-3	TGCGCCAGCAGCGGACCACTCAGCGGGGGCACAGATACGCAGTATTTT	CASSGPLSGGTDTQYF
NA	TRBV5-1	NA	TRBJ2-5	TGCGCCAGCAGCTTGGGGGCCGCACCTTGGGAGACCCAGTACTTC	CASSLGAAPWETQYF
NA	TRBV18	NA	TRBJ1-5	TGTGCCAGCTCACAGGGGAGTGGACAGCCCCAGCATTTT	CASSQGSGQPQHF
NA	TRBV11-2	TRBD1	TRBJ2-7	TGTGCCAGCAGCCCTCAGGGACAGAGCTACGAGCAGTACTTC	CASSPQGQSYEQYF
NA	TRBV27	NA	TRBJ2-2	TGTGCCACCCGGTTTGGGGGCCCGAACACCGGGGAGCTGTTTTTT	CATRFGGPNTGELFF
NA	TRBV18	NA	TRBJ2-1	TGTGCCAGCTCACCAGGGGGCTCCTACAATGAGCAGTTCTTC	CASSPGGSYNEQFF
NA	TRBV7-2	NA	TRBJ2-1	TGTGCCAGCAGCACCCTAGCGTACCCCAGTGAGCAGTTCTTC	CASSTLAYPSEQFF
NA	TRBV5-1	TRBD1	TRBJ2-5	TGCGCCAGCAGCTCAGGGACAGTTCAAGAGACCCAGTACTTC	CASSSGTVQETQYF
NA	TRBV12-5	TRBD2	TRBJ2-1	TGTGCTAGTGGCCGGAGCGGGAGCTTTGACAATGAGCAGTTCTTC	CASGRSGSFDNEQFF
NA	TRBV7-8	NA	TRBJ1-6	TGTGCCAGCAGCCTAACGAATTCACCCCTCCACTTT	CASSLTNSPLHF
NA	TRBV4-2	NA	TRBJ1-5	TGTGCCAGCAGCCAAGCGACAGGCTCTGTCTTCAATCAGCCCCAGCATTTT	CASSQATGSVFNQPQHF
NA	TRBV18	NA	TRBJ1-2	TGTGCCAGCTCACCACTCGCCGCAGTGGATGGCTACACCTTC	CASSPLAAVDGYTF
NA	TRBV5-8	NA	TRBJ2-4	TGTGCCAGCAGCCAGGGACGGCGCGGATTGAACATTCAGTACTTC	CASSQGRRGLNIQYF
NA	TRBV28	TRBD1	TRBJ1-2	TGTGCCAGCAGCCCAACCGGGACAGGGGCGAGGGTCGATGGCTACACCTTC	CASSPTGTGARVDGYTF
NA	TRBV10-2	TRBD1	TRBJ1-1	TGCGCCAGCAGTGAGCCAGGAAACAGGGGCGCAGAAGCTTTCTTT	CASSEPGNRGAEAFF